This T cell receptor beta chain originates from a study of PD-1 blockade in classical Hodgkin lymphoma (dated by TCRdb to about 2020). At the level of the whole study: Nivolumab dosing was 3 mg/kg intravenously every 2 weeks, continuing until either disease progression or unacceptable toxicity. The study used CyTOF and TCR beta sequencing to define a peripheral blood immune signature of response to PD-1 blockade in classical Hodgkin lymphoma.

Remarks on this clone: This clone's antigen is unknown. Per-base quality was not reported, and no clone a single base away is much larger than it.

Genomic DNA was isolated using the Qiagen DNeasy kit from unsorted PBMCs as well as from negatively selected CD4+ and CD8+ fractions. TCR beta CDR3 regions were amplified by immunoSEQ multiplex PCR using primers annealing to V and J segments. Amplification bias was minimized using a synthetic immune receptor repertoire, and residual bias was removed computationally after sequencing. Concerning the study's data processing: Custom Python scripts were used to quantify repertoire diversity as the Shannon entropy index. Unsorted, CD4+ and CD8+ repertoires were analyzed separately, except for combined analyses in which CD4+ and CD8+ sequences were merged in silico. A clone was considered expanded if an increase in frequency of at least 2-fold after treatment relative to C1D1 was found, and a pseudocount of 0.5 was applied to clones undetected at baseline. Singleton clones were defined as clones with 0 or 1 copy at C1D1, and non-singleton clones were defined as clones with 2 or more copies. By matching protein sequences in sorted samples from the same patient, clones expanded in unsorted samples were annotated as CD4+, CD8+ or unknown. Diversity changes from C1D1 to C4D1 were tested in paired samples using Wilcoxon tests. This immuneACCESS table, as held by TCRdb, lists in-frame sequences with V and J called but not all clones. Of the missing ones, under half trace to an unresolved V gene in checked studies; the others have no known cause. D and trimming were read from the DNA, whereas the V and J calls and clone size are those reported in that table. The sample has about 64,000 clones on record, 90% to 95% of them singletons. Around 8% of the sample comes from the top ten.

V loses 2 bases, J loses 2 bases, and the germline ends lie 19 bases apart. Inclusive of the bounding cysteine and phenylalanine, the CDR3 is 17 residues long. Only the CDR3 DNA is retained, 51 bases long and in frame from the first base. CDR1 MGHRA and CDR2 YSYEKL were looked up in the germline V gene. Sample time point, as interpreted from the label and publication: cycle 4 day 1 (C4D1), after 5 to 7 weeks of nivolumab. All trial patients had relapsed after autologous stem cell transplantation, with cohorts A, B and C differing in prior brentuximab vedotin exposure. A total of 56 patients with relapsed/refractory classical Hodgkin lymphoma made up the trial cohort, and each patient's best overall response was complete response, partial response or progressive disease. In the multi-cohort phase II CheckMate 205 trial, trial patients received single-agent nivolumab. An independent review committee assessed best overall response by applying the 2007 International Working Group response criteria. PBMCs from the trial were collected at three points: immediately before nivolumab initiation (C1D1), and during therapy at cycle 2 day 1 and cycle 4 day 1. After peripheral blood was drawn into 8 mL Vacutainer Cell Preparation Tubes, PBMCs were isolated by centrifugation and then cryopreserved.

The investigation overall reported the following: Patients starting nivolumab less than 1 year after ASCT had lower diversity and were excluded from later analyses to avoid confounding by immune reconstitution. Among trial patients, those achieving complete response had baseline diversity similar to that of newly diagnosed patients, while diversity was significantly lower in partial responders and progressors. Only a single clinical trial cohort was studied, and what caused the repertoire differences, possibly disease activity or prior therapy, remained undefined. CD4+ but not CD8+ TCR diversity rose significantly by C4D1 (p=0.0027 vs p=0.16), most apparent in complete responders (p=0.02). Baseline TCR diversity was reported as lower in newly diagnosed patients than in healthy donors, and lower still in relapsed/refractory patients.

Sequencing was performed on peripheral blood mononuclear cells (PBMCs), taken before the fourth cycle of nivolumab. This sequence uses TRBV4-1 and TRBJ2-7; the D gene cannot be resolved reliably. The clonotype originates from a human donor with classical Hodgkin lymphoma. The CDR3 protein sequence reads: CASSQSSLGLVTYEQYF. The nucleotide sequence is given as TGCGCCAGCAGCCAAAGCTCTCTAGGATTGGTCACCTACGAGCAGTACTTC.